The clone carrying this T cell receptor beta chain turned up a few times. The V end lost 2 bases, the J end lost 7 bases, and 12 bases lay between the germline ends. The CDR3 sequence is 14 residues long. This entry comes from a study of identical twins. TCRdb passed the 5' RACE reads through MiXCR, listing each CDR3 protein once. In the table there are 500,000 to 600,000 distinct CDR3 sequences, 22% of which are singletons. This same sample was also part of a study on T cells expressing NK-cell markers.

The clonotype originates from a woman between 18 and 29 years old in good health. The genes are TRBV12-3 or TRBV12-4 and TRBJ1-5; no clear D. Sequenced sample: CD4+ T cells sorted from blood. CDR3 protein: CASSLWHSLQPQHF. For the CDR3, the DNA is TGTGCCAGCAGTTTATGGCACTCCCTCCAGCCCCAGCATTTT.